This T cell receptor (beta chain) was sequenced during a study (dated by TCRdb to between 2014 and 2017). Context from the whole study: The study set out to test whether tumor-infiltrating Tregs in breast cancer get recruited from blood Tregs or are instead converted in situ from other CD4+ T cell subsets. On the study overall, not on this receptor specifically: The greatest overlap of tumor-infiltrating Treg TCR alpha and beta sequences was with tumor naive CD4+ T cells, followed next by blood naive CD4+ T cells. The TCR gene usage of tumor memory CD4+ T cells clustered together with blood and lymph node memory CD4+ cells and with lymph node naive CD4+ cells. The larger-cohort validation was restricted to a single TCR beta V-J rearrangement rather than whole repertoires.

Amplification of full-length TCR variable regions was done by 5' RACE PCR using constant-region reverse primers, and this step was followed by semi-nested PCR with Nested Universal Primer A. The ReliaPrep RNA Cell Miniprep System was used to extract total RNA, which was then reverse transcribed into 5'RACE-ready cDNA with the SMARTer RACE 5'/3' Kit. Multiplex adaptors were used to barcode full-length TCR alpha and beta libraries, and the barcoded libraries were sequenced on an Illumina MiSeq. The original methods were these. For each of nine subset-tissue groups, sequencing data from the five patients were pooled, and the groups were compared by unsupervised clustering of TCR gene usage. Repertoire similarity was calculated with the Morisita-Horn index, weighting shared sequences by their contribution to each repertoire. In-frame beta chains were kept once TCRdb had trimmed the public reads at Q25 with fastp and called clones with MiXCR. Each record represents a unique CDR3 protein, reported with the most common genes and DNA among its rows. The V and J calls here are based on TCRdb, not the publication. In all, the sample holds nearly 40,000 distinct CDR3 sequences, and approximately 17% of those were seen once. The ten largest clones take up 2.8% of the sample.

From cysteine to phenylalanine, the CDR3 is 14 amino acids long. Just the 42-base CDR3 DNA is kept, in frame starting at base 1. Relative to germline, V is 3 bases shorter and J is 5 bases shorter, with 13 bases between their ends. Per the germline V gene, MNHEY is the CDR1 and SVGEGT is the CDR2. This clonotype was counted a few times. Its cognate antigen has yet to be identified. No per-base quality is available; no much larger clone lies one base away. The Miltenyi Naive CD4+ T Cell Isolation kit was used to purify naive CD4+ T cells, and Tregs were depleted with CD25 microbeads. Tregs, naive and memory CD4+ T cells from tumor, blood and ipsilateral draining lymph nodes of a few breast cancer patients underwent full-length TCR alpha and beta sequencing. Tumor tissue and lymph nodes obtained from ipsilateral axillary dissection were perfused with PBS, minced and then digested with collagenase I and hyaluronidase. Mononuclear cells from lymph nodes or over 45 ml of peripheral blood were isolated by Ficoll density gradient centrifugation. FACS confirmed that the sorted cell populations were more than 90% pure.

The sequence was collected from a female donor with breast cancer. The sequence links TRBV6-2 or TRBV6-3 to TRBJ1-1; the best D guess is TRBD1, with 5 bases matching. The sequenced sample consisted of naive CD4+ T cells sorted from a lymph node. The cell subset or site label for this specimen denotes: naive CD4+ T cells, CD4+CD45RA+CD25-. The DNA reads TGTGCCAGCAGTTATCAGGGTGGGAGGACTGAAGCTTTCTTT. This codes for CASSYQGGRTEAFF.